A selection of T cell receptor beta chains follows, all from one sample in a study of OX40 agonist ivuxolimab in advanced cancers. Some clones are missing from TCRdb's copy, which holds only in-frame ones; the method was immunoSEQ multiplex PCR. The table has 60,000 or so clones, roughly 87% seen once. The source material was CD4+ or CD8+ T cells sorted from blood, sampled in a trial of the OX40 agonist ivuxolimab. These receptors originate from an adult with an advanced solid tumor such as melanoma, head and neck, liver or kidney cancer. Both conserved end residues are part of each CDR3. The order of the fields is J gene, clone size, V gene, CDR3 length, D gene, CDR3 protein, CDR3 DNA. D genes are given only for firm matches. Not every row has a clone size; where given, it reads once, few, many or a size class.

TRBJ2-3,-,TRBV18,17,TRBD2,CASSPRTSGQGTDTQYF,TGTGCCAGCTCACCCCGGACTAGCGGACAGGGCACAGATACGCAGTATTTT
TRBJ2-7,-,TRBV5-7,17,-,CASSLGWLAQSSYEQYF,TGTGCCAGCAGCTTGGGATGGCTAGCCCAGAGCTCCTACGAGCAGTACTTC
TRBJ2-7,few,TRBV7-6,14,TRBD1,CASSLGQGVREQYF,TGTGCCAGCAGCTTAGGGCAGGGGGTCCGCGAGCAGTACTTC
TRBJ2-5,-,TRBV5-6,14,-,CASSRGTGDVTQYF,TGTGCCAGCAGTCGGGGGACGGGGGATGTGACCCAGTACTTC
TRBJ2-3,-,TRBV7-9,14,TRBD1,CASSLTGGTDTQYF,TGTGCCAGCAGCTTGACAGGGGGAACAGATACGCAGTATTTT
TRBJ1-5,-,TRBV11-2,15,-,CASSSGAGGNQPQHF,TGTGCCAGCAGCTCTGGCGCGGGGGGCAATCAGCCCCAGCATTTT
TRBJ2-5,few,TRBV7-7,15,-,CASSLRDHGRETQYF,TGTGCTAGCAGCCTCCGGGACCATGGGAGAGAGACCCAGTACTTC
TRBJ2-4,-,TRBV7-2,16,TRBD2,CASSSGTRRTKNIQYF,TGTGCCAGCAGCTCCGGGACTAGGAGAACCAAAAACATTCAGTACTTC
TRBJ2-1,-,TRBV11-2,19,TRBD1,CASSPQGQSMLWRPNEQFF,TGTGCCAGCAGCCCCCAGGGACAGAGTATGCTCTGGCGACCCAATGAGCAGTTCTTC
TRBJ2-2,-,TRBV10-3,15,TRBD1,CAASWDRTHTGELFF,TGTGCCGCTTCCTGGGACAGGACTCACACCGGGGAGCTGTTTTTT
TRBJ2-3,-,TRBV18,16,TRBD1,CASSQTGTGFADTQYF,TGTGCCAGCTCACAAACCGGGACAGGGTTCGCAGATACGCAGTATTTT
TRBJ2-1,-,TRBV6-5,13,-,CASSYGQRNEQFF,TGTGCCAGCAGTTACGGACAAAGGAATGAGCAGTTCTTC
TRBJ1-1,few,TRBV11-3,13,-,CASSRQMNTEAFF,TGTGCCAGCAGCCGTCAGATGAACACTGAAGCTTTCTTT
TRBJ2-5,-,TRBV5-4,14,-,CASSLEGRQETQYF,TGTGCCAGCAGCTTGGAAGGGAGGCAAGAGACCCAGTACTTC
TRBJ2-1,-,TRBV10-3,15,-,CAIRDDRAGGNEQFF,TGTGCCATCAGGGACGACAGGGCGGGGGGCAATGAGCAGTTCTTC
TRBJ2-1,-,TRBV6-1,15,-,CASSEPRLLKSEQFF,TGTGCCAGCAGTGAACCTCGCTTACTAAAAAGTGAGCAGTTCTTC
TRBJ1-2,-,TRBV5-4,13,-,CASSSKANYGYTF,TGTGCCAGCAGCTCAAAAGCTAACTATGGCTACACCTTC
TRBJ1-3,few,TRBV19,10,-,CELRGNTIYF,TGTGAATTAAGAGGAAACACCATATATTTT
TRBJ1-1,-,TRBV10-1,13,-,CASSAGLNTEAFF,TGCGCCAGCAGTGCGGGCCTGAACACTGAAGCTTTCTTT
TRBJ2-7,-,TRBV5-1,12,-,CASSLLGGEQYF,TGCGCCAGCAGCTTGCTCGGGGGCGAGCAGTACTTC
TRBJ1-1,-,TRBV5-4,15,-,CASSPPGRPNTEAFF,TGTGCCAGCAGCCCTCCGGGACGCCCGAACACTGAAGCTTTCTTT
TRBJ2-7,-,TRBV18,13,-,CASSPRGTYEQYF,TGTGCCAGCTCACCTCGGGGAACCTACGAGCAGTACTTC